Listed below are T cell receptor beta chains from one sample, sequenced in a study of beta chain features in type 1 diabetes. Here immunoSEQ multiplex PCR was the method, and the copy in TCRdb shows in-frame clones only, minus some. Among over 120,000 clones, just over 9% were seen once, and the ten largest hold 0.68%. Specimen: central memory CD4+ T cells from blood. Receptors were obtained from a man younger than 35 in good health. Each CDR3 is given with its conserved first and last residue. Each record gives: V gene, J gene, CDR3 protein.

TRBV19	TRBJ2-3	CASSQERGPRTQYF
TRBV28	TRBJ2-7	CASSQGSLYEQYF
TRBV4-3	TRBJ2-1	CASSQEGGAAVGEQFF
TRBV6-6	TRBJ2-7	CASSSPVGLKFEQYF
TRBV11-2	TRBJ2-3	CASTMLDTQYF
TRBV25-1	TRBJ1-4	CASSDHRGGKLFF
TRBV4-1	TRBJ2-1	CASSQGSSGTRNEQFF
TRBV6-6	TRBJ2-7	CASSYHVYRTSYEQYF
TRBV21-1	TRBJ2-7	CASSKYRDRVDEQYF
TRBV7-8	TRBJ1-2	CASTLGDYYGYTF
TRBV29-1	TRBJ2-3	CSVVFHTDTQYF
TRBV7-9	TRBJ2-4	CASSRIVQYF
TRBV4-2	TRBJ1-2	CASSQTGGVYGYTF
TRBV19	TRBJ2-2	CASSSGGTGELFF
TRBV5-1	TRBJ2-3	CASSGQGLDTQYF
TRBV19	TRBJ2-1	CASSTPLGTSGVGYNEQFF
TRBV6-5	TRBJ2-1	CASSSGGGYNEQFF
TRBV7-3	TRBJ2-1	CASSSPGQGYNEQFF
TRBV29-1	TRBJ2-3	CSVDTPGLTFGDTQYF
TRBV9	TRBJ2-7	CASSASDSPREQYF
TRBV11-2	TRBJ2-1	CASTRTSGITYNEQFF
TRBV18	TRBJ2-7	CASSPPWSGASSYEQYF
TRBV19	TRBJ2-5	CASSLGETQYF
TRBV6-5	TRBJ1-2	CASSYKGQGYGYTF
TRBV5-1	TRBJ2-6	CASSSQGSGANVLTF
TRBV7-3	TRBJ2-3	CASSGPGTSGGLTDTQYF
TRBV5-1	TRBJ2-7	CASSLSGEPYEQYF
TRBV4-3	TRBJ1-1	CASSQDNRDTEAFF
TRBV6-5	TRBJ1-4	CASTGDGEKLFF
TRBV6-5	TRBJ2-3	CASSYSRADTQYF
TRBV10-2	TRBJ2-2	CASRLRGLAGTSGTGELFF
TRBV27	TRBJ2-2	CASSSHSGGSLGELFF
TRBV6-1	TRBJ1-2	CASRVTGGYTF
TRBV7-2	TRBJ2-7	CASSGRTSGGTGEQYF
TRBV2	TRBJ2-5	CASHAGETQYF
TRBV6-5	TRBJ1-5	CASSSGGTSNQPQHF
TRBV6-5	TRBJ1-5	CASNPSGARNQPQHF
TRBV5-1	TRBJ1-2	CASSLAPGSDYGYTF
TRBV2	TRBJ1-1	CASSGSGTEAFF
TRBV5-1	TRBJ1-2	CASSLLETGLSGYTF
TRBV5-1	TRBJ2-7	CASRGQGNYEQYF
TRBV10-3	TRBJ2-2	CAISERQGPGELFF
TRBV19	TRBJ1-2	CASSIEASYGYTF
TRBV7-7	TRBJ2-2	CASSPLASTGELFF
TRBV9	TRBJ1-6	CASSTQGDYNSPLHF
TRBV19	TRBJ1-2	CASSIGQFLYGYTF
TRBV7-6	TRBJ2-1	CASLKAGEQFF